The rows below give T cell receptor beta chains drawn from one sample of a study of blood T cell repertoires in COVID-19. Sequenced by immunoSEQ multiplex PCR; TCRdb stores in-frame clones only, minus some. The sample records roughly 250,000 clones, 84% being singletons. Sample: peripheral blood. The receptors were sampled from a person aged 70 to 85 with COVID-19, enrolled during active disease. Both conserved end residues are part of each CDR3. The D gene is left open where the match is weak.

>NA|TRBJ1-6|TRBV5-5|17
CASSSGLGSSYNSPLHF
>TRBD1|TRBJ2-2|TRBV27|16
CASKAPGGMLPGELFF
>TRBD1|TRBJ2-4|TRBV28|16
CASSSGQAIAKNIQYF
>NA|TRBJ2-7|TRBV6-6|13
CASRLQYPYEQYF
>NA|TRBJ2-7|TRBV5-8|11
CASSLERTVYF
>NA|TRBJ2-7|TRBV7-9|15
CASSLQAGGAYEQYF
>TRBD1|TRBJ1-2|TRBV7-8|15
CASSSRQGTGYGYTF
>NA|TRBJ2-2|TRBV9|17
CASSPYLAGANTGELFF
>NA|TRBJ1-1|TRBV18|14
CASSRGGDYTEAFF
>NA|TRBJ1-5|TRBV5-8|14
CASRSDRDNQPQHF
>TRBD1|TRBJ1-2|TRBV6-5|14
CASGDQGQGRGYTF
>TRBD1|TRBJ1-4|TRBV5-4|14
CASTRQGVDEKLFF
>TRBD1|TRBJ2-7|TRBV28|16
CASSWDYGTGGHEQYF